The entry that follows covers one T cell receptor beta chain sequence. This record belongs to a study of blood T cell repertoires in COVID-19. As originally analysed: The assay estimated nucleated cells by amplifying reference gene primers. Some clones are missing from TCRdb's copy, which holds only in-frame ones; the method was immunoSEQ multiplex PCR. That table gives V, J and clone size, and the DNA gave D and trimming. The sample includes 200,000 to 250,000 clones, 75% to 90% of them seen just once. This study enrolled people aged 18 to 89 from 24 US geographic areas. Assignments of participants to cohorts depended upon their own reported clinical history. All exposed participants met a person with COVID-19 within 2 weeks before entering the study. This CDR3 is built from 14 residues. Deletions cut 3 bases from V and 0 bases from J, with 9 bases between. The germline V gene encodes CDR1 MNHEY and CDR2 SMNVEV (reference sequence).

V usage is TRBV27 and J usage is TRBJ2-7, with D maybe TRBD1 (5 bases). The sequence was collected from a woman in her 30s who had been exposed to COVID-19. The specimen sequenced was PBMCs or T cells enriched from blood (not recorded which). CDR3 protein: CASSLTDSSYEQYF. In DNA, the CDR3 is TGTGCCAGCAGTTTGACCGACAGCTCCTACGAGCAGTACTTC.